Listed here are 21 T cell receptor beta chains from one sample, sequenced in a study of post-analysis software for immune sequencing data. Points from the study as a whole: When patients were compared with controls, about five TRBV segments were more frequent, TRBV5-6, TRBV5-1 and TRBV20-1 among them.

Unique molecular identifiers were present in the TCR beta cDNA libraries. TCRdb ran MiXCR on the PCR reads and lists one entry per CDR3 protein. Here the sample spans 650,000 to 850,000 distinct CDR3 sequences, about 45% being singletons. Their cognate antigens are unknown. The sample was blood. The receptors shown here come from a girl between 5 and 17 years old with multiple sclerosis.

J is TRBJ2-1 and V is TRBV20-1; TRBD2 aligns across 13 bases. V was pared by 6 bases and J by 6 bases, with 8 bases of the junction left unmatched. The CDR3 is 15 amino acids. CDR1 DFQATT and CDR2 SNEGSKA come from the germline V gene (reference sequence). CDR3 DNA: TGCAGTGCCCGAGGACTAGCGGGAGCCACCAATGAGCAGTTCTTC. The encoded protein is CSARGLAGATNEQFF.

This clonotype occurred a few times. The chain joins TRBV5-4 to TRBJ1-5, with D perhaps matching TRBD1 (5 bases). Trimming left V 0 bases short and J 8 bases short, with 9 bases between. The CDR3 runs to 13 residues. Looked up from germline, CDR1 is SGHNT and CDR2 is YYREEE (reference sequence). The CDR3 reads CASSLAGSEPQHF. The CDR3, as DNA: TGTGCCAGCAGCTTGGCAGGGTCGGAGCCCCAGCATTTT.

V is TRBV7-9 and J is TRBJ2-1; weak D call: TRBD1 (5 bases). CDR1 and CDR2 (germline): SEHNR, FQNEAQ (reference sequence). V was pared by 3 bases and J by 9 bases, with 12 bases between. The length of the CDR3 is 13 residues. The CDR3 sequence: CASSLSRASEQFF. The CDR3 DNA follows: TGTGCCAGCAGCTTGAGCAGGGCGAGTGAGCAGTTCTTC.

The CDR3 DNA reads as TGTGCCAGCAGCCGAGGAGCCCAATACGAGCAGTACTTC. This codes for CASSRGAQYEQYF. The chain has TRBV4-2 and TRBJ2-7; D gene unclear. In germline, CDR1 is LGHNA, CDR2 YNFKEQ. V lost 4 bases and J 4 bases, leaving 11 bases between the germline ends. The CDR3 loop spans 13 amino acids.

This rearrangement joins TRBV24-1 to TRBJ2-7; D may correspond to TRBD1 or TRBD2 (5 bases each). The CDR3 is 15 residues long. Germline V gives CDR1 KGHDR, CDR2 SFDVKD. Between the trimmed V and J ends, which lost 2 bases and 2 bases, there was a span of 12 bases. DNA for the CDR3: TGTGCCACCAGTGATTCCGCAGGGACCCCCTACGAGCAGTACTTC. The encoded protein is CATSDSAGTPYEQYF.

This clonotype has a count of ten or more. CDR3 in DNA: TGTGCCAGCAGCTTAAACGCGGGAGGCACAGATACGCAGTATTTT. It translates to CASSLNAGGTDTQYF. The chain uses TRBV7-3 and TRBJ2-3, with 7 bases aligning to TRBD2. The germline V gene encodes CDR1 SGHTA and CDR2 FQGTGA. CDR3 length equals 15 residues. The J segment lost 1 base and the V segment lost 1 base, leaving 2 bases of the junction unmatched.

This clonotype occurred once. The rearrangement joins TRBV20-1 to TRBJ1-1; no clear D. This CDR3 region has 13 residues. Looked up from germline, CDR1 is DFQATT and CDR2 is SNEGSKA (reference sequence). The CDR3 DNA follows: TGCAGGAGGGCAGTAAGGGCGAACACTGAAGCTTTCTTT. This codes for CRRAVRANTEAFF.

The rearrangement uses TRBV7-9 and TRBJ1-2, with a tentative D call TRBD1 (6 bases). CDR3 size: 13 residues. Germline lookup yields CDR1 SEHNR and CDR2 FQNEAQ (reference sequence). Deletions cut 1 base from V and 8 bases from J, with 11 bases between. CDR3 coding DNA: TGTGCCAGCAGCTTAGGATCAGGGGCAGGCTACACCTTC. Residues: CASSLGSGAGYTF.

J is TRBJ2-3 and V is TRBV3-1, with 7 bases aligning to TRBD2. The J segment lost 3 bases and the V segment lost 0 bases, leaving 9 bases of the junction unmatched. The CDR3 totals 17 residues. Germline loops: CDR1 LGHDT, CDR2 YNNKEL (reference sequence). The DNA for the CDR3 is TGTGCCAGCAGCCAAGACGCCCTAGGTAGCGGGACAGATACGCAGTATTTT. This translates into CASSQDALGSGTDTQYF.

This clonotype showed up just a few times. The CDR3 nucleotides are TGTGCCAGCAGTTTAGGGGGGGGTCCAGGAGGTGAAAAACTGTTTTTT. Its translation: CASSLGGGPGGEKLFF. The J gene is TRBJ1-4, the V gene TRBV12-3 or TRBV12-4; perhaps TRBD1 as D (5 bases). This CDR3 spans 16 amino acids. V was pared by 1 base and J by 7 bases, with 16 bases between.

Only a few counts were recorded for this clonotype. The rearrangement uses TRBV7-2 and TRBJ2-7; D unclear. This CDR3 is 13 amino acids long. The V gene's germline CDR1 is SGHTA and CDR2 FQGNSA. Trimming took off 4 bases at V and 4 bases at J, with 11 bases between the two ends. In DNA, the CDR3 is TGTGCCAGCAGCTCATGGACGCTTTACGAGCAGTACTTC. Translated: CASSSWTLYEQYF.

This rearrangement joins TRBV6-6 to TRBJ1-4, with D perhaps matching TRBD1 (6 bases). Germline V CDR1 and CDR2: MNHNY, SVGAGI (reference sequence). V dropped 2 bases and J dropped 8 bases, with 9 bases sitting between them. This CDR3 contains 13 residues. CDR3: CASSYTGYEKLFF. Here the CDR3 DNA reads TGTGCCAGCAGTTACACAGGGTACGAAAAACTGTTTTTT.

This clonotype was picked up a small number of times. V and J are TRBV5-6 and TRBJ2-1; D gene uncertain. V lost 0 bases, J lost 0 bases, and 7 bases lay in between. Germline V gene lookup returns CDR1 SGHDT and CDR2 YYEEEE. The CDR3 extends over 15 amino acids. CDR3 protein: CASSLEARSYNEQFF. CDR3 coding DNA: TGTGCCAGCAGCTTGGAGGCCCGCTCCTACAATGAGCAGTTCTTC.

This clonotype occurred a few times. The chain uses TRBV9 and TRBJ1-2; D gene unclear. Germline CDR1 SGDLS, CDR2 YYNGEE. V lost 0 bases to trimming and J lost 2 bases, with 8 bases between them. The CDR3 is 14 residues long. In nucleotides, the CDR3 is TGTGCCAGCAGCGTAGGAGGCAGAAACTATGGCTACACCTTC. Translating gives CASSVGGRNYGYTF.

The V call is TRBV24-1, the J call TRBJ2-3, with TRBD2 matching over 10 bases. The V segment lost 7 bases and the J segment 2 bases; nucleotides outside the gene matches: 5. CDR1 and CDR2 from the germline V gene are KGHDR and SFDVKD. CDR3 length: 15 residues. The CDR3 DNA reads TGTGCCACCAGAGGGACTAGCGACTTCACAGATACGCAGTATTTT. Translating gives CATRGTSDFTDTQYF.

This clonotype was recorded a few times. This chain connects TRBV27 to TRBJ2-3; D is undetermined. The length of the CDR3 is 15 residues. V lost 4 bases and J lost 3, with 14 bases in between. Germline V CDR1 and CDR2: MNHEY, SMNVEV (reference sequence). The CDR3 DNA reads as TGTGCCAGCAGTTCCTACCTACAAGGAACAGATACGCAGTATTTT. Amino acid sequence: CASSSYLQGTDTQYF.

This clonotype was counted a few times. The gene calls are TRBV12-3 or TRBV12-4 and TRBJ1-1, with D perhaps matching TRBD1 (5 bases). The germline V and J ends were trimmed by 5 bases and 11 bases, with 12 bases remaining between them. CDR3 length: 11 residues. CDR3 DNA: TGTGCCAGCAGTCAGGGAACGCTGGCTTTCTTT. The encoded protein is CASSQGTLAFF.

The chain has TRBV18 and TRBJ2-1; 9 bases map to TRBD1. The CDR3 is 17 amino acids. Germline trimming cut 0 bases from V and 4 bases from J; bases unmatched to any gene: 7. Germline V gives CDR1 KGHSH, CDR2 LQKENI. CDR3 coding DNA: TGTGCCAGCTCACCACCTCTTGGAGGACAGGGGTACAATGAGCAGTTCTTC. Encoded protein: CASSPPLGGQGYNEQFF. The whole variable domain, remainder taken from reference TRBV18 and TRBJ2-1, is NAGVMQNPRHLVRRRGQEARLRCSPMKGHSHVYWYRQLPEEGLKFMVYLQKENIIDESGMPKERFSAEFPKEGPSILRIQQVVRGDSAAYFCASSPPLGGQGYNEQFFGPGTRLTVL.

This chain connects TRBV12-3 or TRBV12-4 to TRBJ2-4; the match to TRBD2 covers 9 bases. J was trimmed by 9 bases and V by 5 bases; bases with no gene match: 11. The CDR3 runs to 15 residues. The CDR3, as DNA: TGTGCCAGCAGTATATTAGCGGGAGAGGGTTCCATTCAGTACTTC. It codes for CASSILAGEGSIQYF.

The chain links TRBV20-1 to TRBJ1-5; D perhaps matches TRBD1 (6 bases). Trimming left V 4 bases short and J 3 bases short, with 25 bases between. The CDR3 is made up of 18 amino acids. CDR1 is DFQATT, CDR2 SNEGSKA, per germline (reference sequence). The CDR3 sequence: CSAILRDTHSAFNQPQHF. Written as DNA, the CDR3 is TGCAGTGCTATCCTTAGGGACACCCACTCAGCCTTCAATCAGCCCCAGCATTTT.

The chain carries TRBV7-9 and TRBJ1-4; D remains unclear. V lost 1 base and J lost 10, with 13 bases in between. Germline V CDR1 and CDR2: SEHNR, FQNEAQ (reference sequence). The CDR3 is made up of 14 amino acids. The CDR3 bases are TGTGCCAGCAGCTTAGGTGGTTTAAAGGGAAAACTGTTTTTT. Encoded protein: CASSLGGLKGKLFF. Full variable domain (outside the CDR3, taken from reference TRBV7-9 and TRBJ1-4): DTGVSQNPRHKITKRGQNVTFRCDPISEHNRLYWYRQTLGQGPEFLTYFQNEAQLEKSRLLSDRFSAERPKGSFSTLEIQRTEQGDSAMYLCASSLGGLKGKLFFGSGTQLSVL.